Sequencing of this T cell receptor beta chain was carried out in a study of regulatory T cells in long-lasting Graves disease. Regarding time point: newly diagnosed GD, antithyroid drugs for less than 3 months. Researchers made the TCR library from RNA that was extracted from PBMCs. The authors built TCR beta libraries using iRepertoire HTBI primers and Arm-PCR of CDR3 regions. TCRdb re-called the multiplex PCR reads through MiXCR, storing one row per CDR3 protein. Of 620,000 or so distinct CDR3 sequences listed, around 17% are singletons. With 5 bases clipped from V and 3 bases from J, the junction kept 6 bases outside the gene matches. In germline, CDR1 is SGHTA, CDR2 FQGNSA. This CDR3 has 14 residues. This clonotype has more than one count but fewer than ten. The same specimen was also included in a second study, on T cells in Graves' hyperthyroidism and ophthalmopathy. That paper adds: Hyperthyroidism of Graves' type that showed no ophthalmopathy progression within 18 months was stable.

The TCR comes from a woman between 25 and 40 years old with Graves disease. Sequenced here: peripheral blood mononuclear cells (PBMCs), sampled at new diagnosis, from a patient treated with antithyroid drugs. The chain uses TRBV7-2 and TRBJ2-7; 8 positions match TRBD1. CDR3 DNA sequence: TGTGCCAGCAGCGTTTCTACAGGGGGCTACGAGCAGTACTTC. Translating it yields CASSVSTGGYEQYF.